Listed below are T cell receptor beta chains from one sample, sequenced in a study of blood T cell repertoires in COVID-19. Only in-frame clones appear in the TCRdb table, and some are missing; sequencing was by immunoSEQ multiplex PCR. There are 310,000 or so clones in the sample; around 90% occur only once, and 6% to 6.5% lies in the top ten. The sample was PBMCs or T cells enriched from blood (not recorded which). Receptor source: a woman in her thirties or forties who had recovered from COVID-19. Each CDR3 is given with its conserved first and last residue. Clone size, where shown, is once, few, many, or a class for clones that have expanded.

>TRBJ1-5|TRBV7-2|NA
CASSTRGTGFNQPQHF
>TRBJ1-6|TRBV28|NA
CASSGGQANSPLHF
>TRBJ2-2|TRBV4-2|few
CASSQDVRPLAAGELFF
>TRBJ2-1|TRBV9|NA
CASSVGEVTYNEQFF
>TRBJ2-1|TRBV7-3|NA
CASSLLSSYNEQFF
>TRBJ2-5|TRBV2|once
CASSEELAGRETQYF
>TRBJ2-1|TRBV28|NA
CASSFTFRTGLRNEQFF
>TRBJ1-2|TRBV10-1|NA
CASSKYDRSPANYGYTF
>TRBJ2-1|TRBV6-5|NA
CASRPGGRGNNEQFF
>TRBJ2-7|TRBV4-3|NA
CASSQGPGREGRSYEQYF
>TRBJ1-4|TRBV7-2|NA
CASSLGPGTVDEKLFF
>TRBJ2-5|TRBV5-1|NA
CASSLLAGGQETQYF
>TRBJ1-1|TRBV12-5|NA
CASRADSGNTEAFF
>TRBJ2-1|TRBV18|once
CASSPVIPELAYNEQFF
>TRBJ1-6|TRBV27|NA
CASSLEGHNNSPLHF
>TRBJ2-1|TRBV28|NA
CASSLAGTTTYNEQFF
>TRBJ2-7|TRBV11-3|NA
CASSLGEGGEQYF
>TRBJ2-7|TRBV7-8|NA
CASRLTGEQYF
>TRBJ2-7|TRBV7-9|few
CASGMGSEQYF
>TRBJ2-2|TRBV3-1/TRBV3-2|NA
CASRLGQNTGELFF
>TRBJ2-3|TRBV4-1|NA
CASSQASAGDLGTQYF
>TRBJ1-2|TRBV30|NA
CAWSFAGGTWDYGYTF
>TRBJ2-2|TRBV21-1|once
CASTLRRTGKGTGELFF
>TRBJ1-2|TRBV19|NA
CASSLRQGESSLGYTF
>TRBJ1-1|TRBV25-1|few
CATRGGATEAFF
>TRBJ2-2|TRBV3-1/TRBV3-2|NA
CASRTSGKNTGELFF
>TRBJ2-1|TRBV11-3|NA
CASSSTGTSGSNEQFF
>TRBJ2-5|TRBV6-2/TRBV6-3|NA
CASSYGEGTETQYF
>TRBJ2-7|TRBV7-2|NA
CASSFANSGSSHEQYF
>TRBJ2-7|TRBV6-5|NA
CASTAGGAYEQYF
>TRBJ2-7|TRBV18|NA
CASSTGTSGPLGEQYF
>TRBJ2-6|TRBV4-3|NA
CASSPRGTGANVLTF
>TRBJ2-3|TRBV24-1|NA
CATSESNTDTQYF
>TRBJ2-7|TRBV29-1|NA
CSVAQGAIPGGQYF
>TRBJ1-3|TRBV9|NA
CASSSGGWYSGNTIYF
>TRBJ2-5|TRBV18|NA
CASSPPSGGTEETQYF
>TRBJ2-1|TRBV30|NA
CAWSANPGGEFF
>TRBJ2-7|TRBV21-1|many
CASSKDGGTVYEQYF
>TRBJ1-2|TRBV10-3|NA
CATTGGAGGYTF
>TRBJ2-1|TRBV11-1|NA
CASREGIYNEQFF
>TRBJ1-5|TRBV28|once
CASSFGDRGSNQPQHF
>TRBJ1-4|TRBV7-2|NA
CASSYLTGANEKLFF
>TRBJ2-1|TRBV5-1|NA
CASSGQVSSYNEQFF
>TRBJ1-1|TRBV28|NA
CASSQRTDTEAFF
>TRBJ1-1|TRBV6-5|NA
CASRPQGGGAEAFF
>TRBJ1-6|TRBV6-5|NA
CASSYSGQDNSPLHF
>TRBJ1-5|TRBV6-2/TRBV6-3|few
CASSYSLDGSRDKLNQPQHF
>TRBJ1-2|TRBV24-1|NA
CATSDPGQGHYGYTF
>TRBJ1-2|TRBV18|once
CASSPRETGVNYGYTF
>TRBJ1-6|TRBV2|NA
CASSPRGPNNSPLHF
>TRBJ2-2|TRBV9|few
CASSSSPRGGNTGELFF
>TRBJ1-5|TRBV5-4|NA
CASSLAGGNQPQHF
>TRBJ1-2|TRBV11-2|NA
CASSPTQGATMYGYTF
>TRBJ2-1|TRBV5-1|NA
CASSLELTSGANNEQFF
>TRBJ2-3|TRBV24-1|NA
CATSDPVASGGGTDTQYF